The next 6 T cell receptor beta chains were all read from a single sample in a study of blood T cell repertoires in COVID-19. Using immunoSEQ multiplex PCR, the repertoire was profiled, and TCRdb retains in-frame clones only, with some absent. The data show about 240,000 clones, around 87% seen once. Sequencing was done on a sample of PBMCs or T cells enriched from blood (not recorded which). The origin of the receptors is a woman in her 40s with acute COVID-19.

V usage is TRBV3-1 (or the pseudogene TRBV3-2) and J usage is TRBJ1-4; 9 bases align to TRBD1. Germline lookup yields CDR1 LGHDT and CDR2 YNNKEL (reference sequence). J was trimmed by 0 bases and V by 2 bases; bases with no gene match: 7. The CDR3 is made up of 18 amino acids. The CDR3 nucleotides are TGTGCCAGCAGCCAACCAACACAGGGGGCCGCAACTAATGAAAAACTGTTTTTT. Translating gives CASSQPTQGAATNEKLFF.

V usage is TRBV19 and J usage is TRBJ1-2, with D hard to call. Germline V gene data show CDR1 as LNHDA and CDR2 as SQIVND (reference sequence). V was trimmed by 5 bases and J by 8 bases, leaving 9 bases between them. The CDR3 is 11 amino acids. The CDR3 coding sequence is TGTGCCAGTAGTCTGGCCTCCGGCTACACCTTC. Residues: CASSLASGYTF.

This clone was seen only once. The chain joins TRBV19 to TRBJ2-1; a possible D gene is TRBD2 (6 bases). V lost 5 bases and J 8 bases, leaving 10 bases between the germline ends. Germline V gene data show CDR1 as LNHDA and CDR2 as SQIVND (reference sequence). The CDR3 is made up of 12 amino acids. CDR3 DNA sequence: TGTGCCAGTAGTCCCCGGAGGGATGAGCAGTTCTTC. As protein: CASSPRRDEQFF.

The CDR3 protein is CASSVLGAGNTEAFF. In DNA form, the CDR3 reads TGTGCCAGCAGCGTTTTAGGGGCCGGGAACACTGAAGCTTTCTTT. This chain uses TRBV3-1 (or the pseudogene TRBV3-2) with TRBJ1-1; a possible D gene is TRBD1 (5 bases). CDR3 length: 15 residues. The germline V gene has CDR1 LGHDT and CDR2 YNNKEL (reference sequence). Trimming pared 5 bases from V and 1 base from J, leaving 14 bases between.

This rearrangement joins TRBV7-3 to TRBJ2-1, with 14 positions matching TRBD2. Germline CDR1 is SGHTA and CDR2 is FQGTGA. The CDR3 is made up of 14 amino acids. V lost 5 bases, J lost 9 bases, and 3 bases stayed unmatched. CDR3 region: CASSAGLAGVEQFF. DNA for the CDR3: TGTGCCAGCAGCGCGGGACTAGCGGGAGTTGAGCAGTTCTTC.

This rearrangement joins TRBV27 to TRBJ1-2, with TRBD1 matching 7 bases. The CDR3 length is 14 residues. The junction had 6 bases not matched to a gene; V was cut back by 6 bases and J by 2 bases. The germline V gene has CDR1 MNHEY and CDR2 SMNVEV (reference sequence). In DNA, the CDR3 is TGTGCCAGCAGGGACCACAGGGGAAACTATGGCTACACCTTC. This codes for CASRDHRGNYGYTF.